Below are 20 T cell receptor beta chains sequenced from a single sample in a study of shared clonotypes between healthy human individuals. Here immunoSEQ multiplex PCR was the method, and the copy in TCRdb shows in-frame clones only, minus some. The data show over 850,000 clones, around 82% seen once. Input material: memory CD4+ T cells from PBMCs. The subset was: CD45RA-negative fraction. Every receptor here comes from a young man in good health. Some clones in this sample may be carry-over from other donors' samples.

This clone was detected once. The J gene is TRBJ2-3, the V gene TRBV11-2; D assignment may be TRBD1 or TRBD2 (6 bases each). Germline-derived CDR1 and CDR2 are SGHAT and FQNNGV. The CDR3 runs to 14 residues. Trimming stripped 3 bases from V and 6 bases from J, with 13 bases between. The CDR3 nucleotides are TGTGCCAGCAGCTTTAGCGGAGGGGGGGATACGCAGTATTTT. This gives the protein CASSFSGGGDTQYF.

Worth noting for this clone: This likely stems from a read error, as it lies one base from a far larger clone. This chain connects TRBV29-1 to TRBJ2-5; D is undetermined. The CDR3 consists of 13 residues. V lost 1 base, J lost 5 bases, and 11 bases lay in between. Per the germline V gene, CDR1 is SQVTM and CDR2 is ANQGSEA. In DNA form, the CDR3 reads TGCAGCGTTGAAGCGACGACGAGTGAGACCCAGTACTTC. It translates to CSVEATTSETQYF.

The rearrangement uses TRBV7-2 and TRBJ2-7; 12 nucleotides match TRBD2. The CDR3 contains 15 residues. V gave up 5 bases and J gave up 1 base; unmatched junction bases: 3. The germline CDR1 and CDR2 sequences are SGHTA and FQGNSA. CDR3 coding DNA: TGTGCCAGCAGCCGGACTAGCGGGGAGTCCTACGAGCAGTACTTC. Its protein product is CASSRTSGESYEQYF.

V usage is TRBV5-1 and J usage is TRBJ1-2; 8 bases align to TRBD1. Germline CDR1 reads SGHRS; CDR2 reads YFSETQ. The CDR3 is 15 residues long. V was pared by 0 bases and J by 5 bases, with 6 bases of the junction left unmatched. CDR3: CASSLVFQGAYGYTF. The CDR3 DNA sequence: TGCGCCAGCAGCTTGGTGTTTCAGGGGGCGTATGGCTACACCTTC.

J is TRBJ2-3 and V is TRBV5-1; TRBD2 agrees at 8 bases. The junction had 5 bases not matched to a gene; V was cut back by 0 bases and J by 5 bases. Looked up from germline, CDR1 is SGHRS and CDR2 is YFSETQ. This CDR3 has 15 residues. CDR3 loop: CASSLGAGALDTQYF. The CDR3 nucleotides read TGCGCCAGCAGCTTGGGAGCGGGGGCATTAGATACGCAGTATTTT.

The rearrangement links TRBV11-2 to TRBJ2-1; D gene unclear. CDR3 length: 14 residues. Germline CDR1 and CDR2: SGHAT and FQNNGV. Between the trimmed V and J ends, which lost 4 bases and 2 bases, there was a span of 9 bases. DNA of the CDR3: TGTGCCAGCAGCTCGGACGGCCCCTACAATGAGCAGTTCTTC. Translated, it gives CASSSDGPYNEQFF.

This clone was detected a few times. This chain links TRBV30 with TRBJ1-1; weak D call: TRBD1 (5 bases). V was pared by 8 bases and J by 3 bases, with 10 bases between. CDR1 is GTSNPN, CDR2 SVGIG, per germline (reference sequence). The CDR3 has 11 amino acids. For the CDR3, the DNA is TGTGCCGCCGGGGGGGACACTGAAGCTTTCTTT. Protein product: CAAGGDTEAFF.

The chain joins TRBV7-9 to TRBJ1-2, with D unclear. Germline-derived CDR1 and CDR2 are SEHNR and FQNEAQ (reference sequence). CDR3 length equals 13 residues. V was trimmed by 5 bases and J by 4 bases, leaving 11 bases between them. The DNA for the CDR3 is TGTGCCAGCAGCCCGACTGGACGCTATGGCTACACCTTC. Its translation is CASSPTGRYGYTF. Variable domain in full (rest from reference TRBV7-9 and TRBJ1-2): DTGVSQNPRHKITKRGQNVTFRCDPISEHNRLYWYRQTLGQGPEFLTYFQNEAQLEKSRLLSDRFSAERPKGSFSTLEIQRTEQGDSAMYLCASSPTGRYGYTFGSGTRLTVV.

The V and J genes are TRBV10-3 and TRBJ2-7; D uncertain. Germline V gene data show CDR1 as ENHRY and CDR2 as SYGVKD. V was clipped by 6 bases and J by 2 bases, with 8 bases between them. The CDR3 sequence is 12 residues long. DNA of the CDR3: TGTGCCATCAGCCGGGCCCCCTACGAGCAGTACTTC. This sequence encodes CAISRAPYEQYF.

This clone was seen at least ten times. This same CDR3 is encoded by further DNA sequences in the sample. The chain links TRBV7-3 to TRBJ2-5; no clear D gene. The CDR3 totals 14 residues. CDR1 is SGHTA, CDR2 FQGTGA, per germline. With 5 bases removed from V and 2 bases from J, the gap between germline ends came to 12 bases. The CDR3 coding sequence is TGTGCCAGCAGCCCGACCGGGTTACAAGAGACCCAGTACTTC. This sequence encodes CASSPTGLQETQYF.

V gene TRBV11-3 combines with J gene TRBJ2-3; 7 bases fit TRBD1. The germline CDR1 and CDR2 sequences are SGHNT and YENEEA. This CDR3 contains 15 residues. Losses at the gene ends were 5 bases for V and 1 base for J; bases not matched to a gene: 6. DNA of the CDR3: TGTGCCAGCAGCGCCCGACAGGGAGGCACAGATACGCAGTATTTT. Encoded protein: CASSARQGGTDTQYF.

This clone was seen a handful of times. This sample also contains other DNA sequences that code for the same CDR3. The genes are TRBV20-1 and TRBJ1-1; unclear D gene. Germline values: CDR1 DFQATT, CDR2 SNEGSKA (reference sequence). The CDR3 loop spans 10 amino acids. The V end lost 3 bases, the J end lost 5 bases, and 4 bases lay between the germline ends. This chain's CDR3 is CSARGTEAFF. CDR3 DNA: TGCAGTGCTAGGGGAACTGAAGCTTTCTTT.

In DNA, the CDR3 is TGTGCCAGCAGCGTAACACTGGGAAGTGGAAACACCATATATTTT. Amino acids: CASSVTLGSGNTIYF. The chain couples TRBV9 to TRBJ1-3; D is unresolved. Trimming took 1 base from V and 3 from J, leaving 11 bases between them. CDR1 is SGDLS and CDR2 is YYNGEE in the germline V gene. The length of the CDR3 is 15 residues.

Of note for this clone: At the DNA level, this CDR3 is encoded by other sequences in the same sample as well. The gene calls are TRBV18 and TRBJ1-1; D perhaps matches TRBD1 (5 bases). The CDR3 runs 13 residues. Germline V gives CDR1 KGHSH, CDR2 LQKENI. Trimming left V 5 bases short and J 1 base short, with 8 bases between. The CDR3 reads CASSSTGNTEAFF. The CDR3 DNA reads as TGTGCCAGCTCATCCACAGGGAACACTGAAGCTTTCTTT.

This clone appeared many times. The same CDR3 also results from other DNA sequences found in this sample. The rearrangement links TRBV5-1 to TRBJ2-7; possibly TRBD2 for D (5 bases). V lost 4 bases to trimming and J lost 1 base, with 12 bases between them. CDR1 SGHRS and CDR2 YFSETQ come from the germline V gene. The CDR3 covers 14 residues. DNA for the CDR3: TGCGCCAGCAGCCAAGGCCCGGGGTCCTACGAGCAGTACTTC. Translating it yields CASSQGPGSYEQYF.

This clone was seen a few times. The J gene is TRBJ1-2, the V gene TRBV15; D is undetermined. Germline V gene sequence: CDR1 LNHNV, CDR2 YYDKDF (reference sequence). The CDR3 is 14 amino acids. Trimming shortened V by 7 bases and J by 0 bases, and 12 bases separated the two germline ends. CDR3 region: CATTNGGSNYGYTF. The CDR3 nucleotides are TGTGCCACCACAAATGGCGGTTCTAACTATGGCTACACCTTC.

The chain combines TRBV15 with TRBJ2-5, with 12 bases matching TRBD1. V shed 2 bases and J 4 bases; nucleotides not matched to a gene: 5. The CDR3 totals 16 residues. The germline gives CDR1 LNHNV, CDR2 YYDKDF (reference sequence). CDR3 in amino acids: CATSRIGTGGRETQYF. The CDR3 nucleotides are TGTGCCACCAGCAGAATTGGGACAGGGGGCAGAGAGACCCAGTACTTC.

The chain joins TRBV5-1 to TRBJ2-7; TRBD1 might be the D (6 bases). The CDR3 is 13 amino acids. The germline V gene encodes CDR1 SGHRS and CDR2 YFSETQ. Trimming took 4 bases from V and 2 from J, leaving 10 bases between them. Here the CDR3 DNA reads TGCGCCAGCAGCCCGGGACAACCCTACGAGCAGTACTTC. Translation gives CASSPGQPYEQYF.

In this sample, this clone turned up a few times. One base away lies a much larger clone, so this may be a sequencing read error. This chain connects TRBV11-1 to TRBJ1-2; D not resolved. Looked up from germline, CDR1 is SGHAT and CDR2 is FQDESV (reference sequence). The CDR3 spans 12 residues. V shed 4 bases and J shed 2 bases, with 5 bases lying between them. As DNA, the CDR3 is TGTGCCAGCAGCTCCGGGAACTATGGCTACACCTTC. Its translation is CASSSGNYGYTF.

V is TRBV6-6 and J is TRBJ2-4; D remains unclear. The CDR3 loop spans 15 amino acids. V lost 5 bases, J lost 8 bases, and 19 bases lay in between. Per germline, CDR1 MNHNY and CDR2 SVGAGI (reference sequence). The CDR3 DNA follows: TGTGCCAGCAGTAACCTCTATGGAGAGAGGTACATTCAGTACTTC. Its translation: CASSNLYGERYIQYF.